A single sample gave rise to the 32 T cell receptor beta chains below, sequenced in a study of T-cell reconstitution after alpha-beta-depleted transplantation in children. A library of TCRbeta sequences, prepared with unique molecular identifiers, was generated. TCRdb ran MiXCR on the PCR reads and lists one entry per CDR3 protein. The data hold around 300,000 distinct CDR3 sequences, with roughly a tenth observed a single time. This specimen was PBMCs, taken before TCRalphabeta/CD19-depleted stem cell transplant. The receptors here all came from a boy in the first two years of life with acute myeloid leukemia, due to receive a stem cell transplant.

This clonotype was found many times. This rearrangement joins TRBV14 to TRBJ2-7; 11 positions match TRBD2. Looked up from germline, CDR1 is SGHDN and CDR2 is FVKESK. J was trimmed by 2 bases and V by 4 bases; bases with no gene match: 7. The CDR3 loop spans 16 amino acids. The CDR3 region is CASSLFPSGRPYEQYF. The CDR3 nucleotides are TGTGCCAGCAGCCTTTTTCCTAGCGGGAGGCCCTACGAGCAGTACTTC.

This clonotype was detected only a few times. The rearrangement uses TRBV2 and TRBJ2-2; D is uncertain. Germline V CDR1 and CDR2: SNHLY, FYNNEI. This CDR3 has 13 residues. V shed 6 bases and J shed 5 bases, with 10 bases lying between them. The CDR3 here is CASSQSETGELFF. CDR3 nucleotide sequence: TGTGCCAGCAGCCAATCAGAGACCGGGGAGCTGTTTTTT. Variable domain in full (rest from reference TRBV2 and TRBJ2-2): EPEVTQTPSHQVTQMGQEVILRCVPISNHLYFYWYRQILGQKVEFLVSFYNNEISEKSEIFDDQFSVERPDGSNFTLKIRSTKLEDSAMYFCASSQSETGELFFGEGSRLTVL.

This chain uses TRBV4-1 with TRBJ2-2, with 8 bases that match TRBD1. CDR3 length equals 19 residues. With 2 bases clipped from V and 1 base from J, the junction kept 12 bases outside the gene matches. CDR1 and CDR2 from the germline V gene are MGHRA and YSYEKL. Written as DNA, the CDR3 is TGCGCCAGCAGCCAAATCCTCAGGGGGCGCGAGAAGAACACCGGGGAGCTGTTTTTT. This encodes CASSQILRGREKNTGELFF.

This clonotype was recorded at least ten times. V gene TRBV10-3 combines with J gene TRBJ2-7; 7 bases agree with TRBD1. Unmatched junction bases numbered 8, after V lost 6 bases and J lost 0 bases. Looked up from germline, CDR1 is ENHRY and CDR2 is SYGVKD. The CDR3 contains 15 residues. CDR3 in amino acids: CAIRRQGSYSYEQYF. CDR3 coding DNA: TGTGCCATCAGGAGACAGGGATCCTACTCCTACGAGCAGTACTTC.

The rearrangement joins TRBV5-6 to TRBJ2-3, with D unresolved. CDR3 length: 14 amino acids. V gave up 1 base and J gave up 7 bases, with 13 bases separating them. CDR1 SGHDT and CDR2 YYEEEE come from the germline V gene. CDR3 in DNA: TGTGCCAGCAGCTTGTACCAGGCGGTTAATACGCAGTATTTT. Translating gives CASSLYQAVNTQYF.

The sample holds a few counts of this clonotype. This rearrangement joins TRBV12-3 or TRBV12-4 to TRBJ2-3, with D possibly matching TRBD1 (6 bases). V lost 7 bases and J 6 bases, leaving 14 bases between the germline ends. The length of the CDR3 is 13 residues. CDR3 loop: CASTEGEWDTQYF. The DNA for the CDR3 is TGTGCCAGCACCGAGGGGGAGTGGGATACGCAGTATTTT.

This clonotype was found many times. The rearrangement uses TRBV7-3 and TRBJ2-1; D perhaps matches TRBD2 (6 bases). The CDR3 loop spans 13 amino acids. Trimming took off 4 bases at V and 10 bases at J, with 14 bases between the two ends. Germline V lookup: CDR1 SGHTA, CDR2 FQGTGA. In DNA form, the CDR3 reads TGTGCCAGCAGCTCGGGGACTCGAGAGGAGCAGTTCTTC. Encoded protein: CASSSGTREEQFF.

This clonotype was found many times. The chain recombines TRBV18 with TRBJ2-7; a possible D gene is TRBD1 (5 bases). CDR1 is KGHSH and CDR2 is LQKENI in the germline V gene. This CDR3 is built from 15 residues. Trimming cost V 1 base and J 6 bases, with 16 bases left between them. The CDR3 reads CASSPQPRLGAEQYF. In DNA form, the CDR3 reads TGTGCCAGCTCACCACAGCCCCGGTTAGGGGCCGAGCAGTACTTC.

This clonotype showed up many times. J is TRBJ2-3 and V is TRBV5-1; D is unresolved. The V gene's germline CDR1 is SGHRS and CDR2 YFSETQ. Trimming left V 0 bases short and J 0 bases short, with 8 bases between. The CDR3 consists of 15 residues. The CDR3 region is CASSLVGFSTDTQYF. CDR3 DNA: TGCGCCAGCAGCTTGGTAGGTTTCAGCACAGATACGCAGTATTTT. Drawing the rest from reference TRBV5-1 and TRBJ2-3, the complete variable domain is KAGVTQTPRYLIKTRGQQVTLSCSPISGHRSVSWYQQTPGQGLQFLFEYFSETQRNKGNFPGRFSGRQFSNSRSEMNVSTLELGDSALYLCASSLVGFSTDTQYFGPGTRLTVL.

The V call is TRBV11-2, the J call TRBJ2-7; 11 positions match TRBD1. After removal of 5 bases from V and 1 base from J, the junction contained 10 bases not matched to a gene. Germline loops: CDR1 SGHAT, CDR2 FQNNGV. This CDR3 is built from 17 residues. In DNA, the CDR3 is TGTGCCAGCAGCACAAAAATATGGGACAGGGGGTCCTACGAGCAGTACTTC. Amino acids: CASSTKIWDRGSYEQYF.

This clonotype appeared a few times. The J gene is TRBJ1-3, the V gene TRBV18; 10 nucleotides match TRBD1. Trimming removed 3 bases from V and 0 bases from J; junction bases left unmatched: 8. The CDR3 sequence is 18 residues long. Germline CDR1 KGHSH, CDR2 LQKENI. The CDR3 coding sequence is TGTGCCAGCTCACCGCGGGACAGGGGTTCGTTCTCTGGAAACACCATATATTTT. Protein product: CASSPRDRGSFSGNTIYF.

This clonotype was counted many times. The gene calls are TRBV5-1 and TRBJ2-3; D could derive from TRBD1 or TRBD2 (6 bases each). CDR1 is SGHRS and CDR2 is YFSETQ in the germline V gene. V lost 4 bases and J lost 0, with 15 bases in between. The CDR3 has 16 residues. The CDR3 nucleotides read TGCGCCAGCAGCAGGTTAGGGGGGTGGAGCACAGATACGCAGTATTTT. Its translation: CASSRLGGWSTDTQYF.

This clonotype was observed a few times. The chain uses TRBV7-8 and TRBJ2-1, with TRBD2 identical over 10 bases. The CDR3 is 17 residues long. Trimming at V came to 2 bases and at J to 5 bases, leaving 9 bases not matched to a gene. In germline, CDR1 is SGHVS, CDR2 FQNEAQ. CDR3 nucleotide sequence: TGTGCCAGCAGCTTAAGGGCTAGCGGGAGTGGAAACAATGAGCAGTTCTTC. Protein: CASSLRASGSGNNEQFF.

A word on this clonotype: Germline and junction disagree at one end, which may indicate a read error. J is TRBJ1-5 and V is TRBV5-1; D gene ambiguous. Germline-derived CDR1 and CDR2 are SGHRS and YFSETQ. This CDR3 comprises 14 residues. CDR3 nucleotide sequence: TGCGCCAGCAGCTTATCGGGGTTCAATCACCCCCAGCATTTT. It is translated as CASSLSGFNHPQHF. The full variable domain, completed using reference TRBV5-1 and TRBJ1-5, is KAGVTQTPRYLIKTRGQQVTLSCSPISGHRSVSWYQQTPGQGLQFLFEYFSETQRNKGNFPGRFSGRQFSNSRSEMNVSTLELGDSALYLCASSLSGFNHPQHFGDGTRLSIL.

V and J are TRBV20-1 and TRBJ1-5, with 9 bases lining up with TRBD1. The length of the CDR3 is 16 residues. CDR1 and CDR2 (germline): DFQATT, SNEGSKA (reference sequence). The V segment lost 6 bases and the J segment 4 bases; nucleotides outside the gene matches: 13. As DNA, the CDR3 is TGCAGTGCCATAAGGGGACAGGGTATGAGGAATCAGCCCCAGCATTTT. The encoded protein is CSAIRGQGMRNQPQHF.

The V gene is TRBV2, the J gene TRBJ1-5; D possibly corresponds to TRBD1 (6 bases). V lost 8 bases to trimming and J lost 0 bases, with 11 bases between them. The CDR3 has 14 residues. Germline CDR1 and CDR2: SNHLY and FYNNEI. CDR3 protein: CASRTVYSNQPQHF. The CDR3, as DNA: TGTGCCAGCCGGACAGTTTATAGCAATCAGCCCCAGCATTTT.

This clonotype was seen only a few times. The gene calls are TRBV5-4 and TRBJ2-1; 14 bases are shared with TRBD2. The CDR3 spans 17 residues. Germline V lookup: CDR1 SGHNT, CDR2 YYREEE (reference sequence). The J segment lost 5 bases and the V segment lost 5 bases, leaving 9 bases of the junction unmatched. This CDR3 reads CASRPGLAGVANNEQFF. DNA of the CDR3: TGTGCCAGCAGGCCGGGACTAGCGGGGGTCGCCAACAATGAGCAGTTCTTC.

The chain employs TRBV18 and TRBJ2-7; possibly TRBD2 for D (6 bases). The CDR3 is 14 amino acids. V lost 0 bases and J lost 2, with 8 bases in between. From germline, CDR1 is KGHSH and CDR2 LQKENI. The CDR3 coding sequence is TGTGCCAGCTCACCACCCACGGGGGCCTACGAGCAGTACTTC. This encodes CASSPPTGAYEQYF.

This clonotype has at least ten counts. The CDR3 loop is CASSPRGGWIYEQYF. The CDR3 DNA sequence: TGTGCCAGCAGTCCAAGGGGGGGCTGGATCTACGAGCAGTACTTC. The gene calls are TRBV12-3 or TRBV12-4 and TRBJ2-7; TRBD2 is a possible D gene (7 bases). The CDR3 covers 15 residues. V was trimmed by 5 bases and J by 3 bases, leaving 17 bases between them.

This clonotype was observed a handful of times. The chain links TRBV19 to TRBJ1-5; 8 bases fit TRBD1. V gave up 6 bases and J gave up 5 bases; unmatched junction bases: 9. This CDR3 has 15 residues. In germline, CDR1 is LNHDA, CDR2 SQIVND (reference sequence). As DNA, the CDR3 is TGTGCCAGTAGATTTGGAGACAGGGGCTATCAGCCCCAGCATTTT. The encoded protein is CASRFGDRGYQPQHF.

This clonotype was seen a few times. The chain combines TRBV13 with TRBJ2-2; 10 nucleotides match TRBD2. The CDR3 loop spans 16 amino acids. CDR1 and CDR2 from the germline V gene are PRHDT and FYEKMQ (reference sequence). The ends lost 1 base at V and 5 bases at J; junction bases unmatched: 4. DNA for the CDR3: TGTGCCAGCAGCTTAGTACTAGCGGGGATTACCGGGGAGCTGTTTTTT. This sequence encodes CASSLVLAGITGELFF.

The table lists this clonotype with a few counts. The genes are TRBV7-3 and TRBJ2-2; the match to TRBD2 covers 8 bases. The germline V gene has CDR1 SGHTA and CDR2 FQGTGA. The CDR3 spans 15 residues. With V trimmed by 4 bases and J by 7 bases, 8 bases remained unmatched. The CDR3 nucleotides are TGTGCCAGCAGCTCCAGGACTAGCCTGGGCGGGGAGCTGTTTTTT. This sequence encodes CASSSRTSLGGELFF. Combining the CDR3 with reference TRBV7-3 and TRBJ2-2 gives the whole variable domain GAGVSQTPSNKVTEKGKYVELRCDPISGHTALYWYRQSLGQGPEFLIYFQGTGAADDSGLPNDRFFAVRPEGSVSTLKIQRTERGDSAVYLCASSSRTSLGGELFFGEGSRLTVL.

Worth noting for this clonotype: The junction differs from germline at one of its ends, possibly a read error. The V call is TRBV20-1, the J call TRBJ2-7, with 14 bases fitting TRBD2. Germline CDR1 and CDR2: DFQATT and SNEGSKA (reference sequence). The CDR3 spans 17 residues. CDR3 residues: CSASGGLAGERSYEHYF. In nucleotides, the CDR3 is TGCAGTGCTAGTGGGGGACTAGCGGGAGAACGCTCCTACGAGCACTACTTC.

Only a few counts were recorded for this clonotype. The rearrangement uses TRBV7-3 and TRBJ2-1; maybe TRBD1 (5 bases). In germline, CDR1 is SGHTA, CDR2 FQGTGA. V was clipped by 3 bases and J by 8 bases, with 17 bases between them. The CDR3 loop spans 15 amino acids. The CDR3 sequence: CASSLGPLTHDEQFF. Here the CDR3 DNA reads TGTGCCAGCAGCTTGGGGCCTCTTACCCACGATGAGCAGTTCTTC.

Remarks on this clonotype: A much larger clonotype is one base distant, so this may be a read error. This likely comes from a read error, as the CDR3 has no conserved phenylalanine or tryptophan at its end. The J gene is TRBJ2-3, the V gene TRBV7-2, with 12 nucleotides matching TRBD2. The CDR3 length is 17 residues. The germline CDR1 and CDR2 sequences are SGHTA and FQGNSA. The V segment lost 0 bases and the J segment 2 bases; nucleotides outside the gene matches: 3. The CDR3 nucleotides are TGTGCCAGCAGCTTAGCCCCTAGCGGGGGGGCCACAGATACGCAGTATGTT. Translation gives CASSLAPSGGATDTQYV.

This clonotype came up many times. CDR3 loop: CASSESPGPGGYTF. CDR3 coding DNA: TGTGCCAGCAGTGAATCCCCAGGGCCAGGTGGCTACACCTTC. The chain is built from TRBV25-1 and TRBJ1-2, with D tentatively TRBD1 (5 bases). The germline V gene encodes CDR1 MGHDK and CDR2 SYGVNS. This CDR3 has 14 amino acids. Trimming took off 1 base at V and 7 bases at J, with 13 bases between the two ends.

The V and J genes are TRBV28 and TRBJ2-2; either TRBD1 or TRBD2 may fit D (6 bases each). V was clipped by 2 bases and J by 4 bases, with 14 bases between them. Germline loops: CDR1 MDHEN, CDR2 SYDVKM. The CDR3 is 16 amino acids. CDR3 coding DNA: TGTGCCAGCAGTTTAGGAGGGGGATTGTCCACCGGGGAGCTGTTTTTT. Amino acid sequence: CASSLGGGLSTGELFF. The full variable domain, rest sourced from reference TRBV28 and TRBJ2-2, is DVKVTQSSRYLVKRTGEKVFLECVQDMDHENMFWYRQDPGLGLRLIYFSYDVKMKEKGDIPEGYSVSREKKERFSLILESASTNQTSMYLCASSLGGGLSTGELFFGEGSRLTVL.

The CDR3 is CASSQARTGYHEQYF. CDR3 DNA: TGCGCCAGCAGCCAAGCCCGGACAGGGTACCACGAGCAGTACTTC. The chain couples TRBV4-3 to TRBJ2-7; 8 bases match TRBD1. This CDR3 contains 15 residues. CDR1 and CDR2 (germline): LGHNA, YSLEER. The junction had 7 bases not matched to a gene; V was cut back by 1 base and J by 5 bases.

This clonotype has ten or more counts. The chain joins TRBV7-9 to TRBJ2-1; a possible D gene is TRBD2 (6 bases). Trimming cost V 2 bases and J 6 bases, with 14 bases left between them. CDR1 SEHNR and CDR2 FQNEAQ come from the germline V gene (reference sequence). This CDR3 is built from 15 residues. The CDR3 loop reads CASSLKWGLLNEQFF. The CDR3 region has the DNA TGTGCCAGCAGCTTAAAATGGGGACTCCTCAATGAGCAGTTCTTC.

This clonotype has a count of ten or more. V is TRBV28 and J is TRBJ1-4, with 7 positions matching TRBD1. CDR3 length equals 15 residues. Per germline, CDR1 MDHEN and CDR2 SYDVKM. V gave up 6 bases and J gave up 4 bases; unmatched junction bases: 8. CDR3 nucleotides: TGTGCCAGCAGCGGTACAGGGGTTGTTAATGAAAAACTGTTTTTT. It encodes CASSGTGVVNEKLFF.

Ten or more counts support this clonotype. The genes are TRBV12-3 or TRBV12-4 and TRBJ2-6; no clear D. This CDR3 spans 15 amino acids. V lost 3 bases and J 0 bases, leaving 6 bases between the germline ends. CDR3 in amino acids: CASSFKNSGANVLTF. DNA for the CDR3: TGTGCCAGCAGTTTCAAAAACTCTGGGGCCAACGTCCTGACTTTC.

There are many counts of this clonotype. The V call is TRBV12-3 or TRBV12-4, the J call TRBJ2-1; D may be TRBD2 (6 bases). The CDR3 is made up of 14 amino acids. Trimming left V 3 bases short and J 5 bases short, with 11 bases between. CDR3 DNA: TGTGCCAGCAGTTTCGCGGGGCTCCACAATGAGCAGTTCTTC. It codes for CASSFAGLHNEQFF.